The T cell receptor (beta chain) under discussion was sequenced for a study of T-cell memory formation after mild COVID-19. General study results and limits: Contracting clones from day 15 to 85 showed balanced CD4/CD8; later expanders favored CD4+.

TCRdb reprocessed the 5' RACE reads with MiXCR, giving one entry per CDR3 protein. The data show about 90,000 distinct CDR3 sequences, about 15% seen once. Details on this clonotype: Its antigen remains unidentified.

The material sequenced was PBMCs or a T cell subset sorted from them (not recorded which). This TCR derives from a man aged 18 to 30 who had mild COVID-19 (a few samples of this study predate the infection). Cell type and time point are not known.

The CDR3 reads CSAVERGNYNEQFF. CDR3 DNA: TGCAGTGCTGTCGAGCGGGGGAACTACAATGAGCAGTTCTTC. The V gene is TRBV20-1, the J gene TRBJ2-1; 8 nucleotides agree with TRBD2. This CDR3 comprises 14 residues. Trimming removed 5 bases from V and 3 bases from J; junction bases left unmatched: 6. CDR1 is DFQATT, CDR2 SNEGSKA, per germline (reference sequence).